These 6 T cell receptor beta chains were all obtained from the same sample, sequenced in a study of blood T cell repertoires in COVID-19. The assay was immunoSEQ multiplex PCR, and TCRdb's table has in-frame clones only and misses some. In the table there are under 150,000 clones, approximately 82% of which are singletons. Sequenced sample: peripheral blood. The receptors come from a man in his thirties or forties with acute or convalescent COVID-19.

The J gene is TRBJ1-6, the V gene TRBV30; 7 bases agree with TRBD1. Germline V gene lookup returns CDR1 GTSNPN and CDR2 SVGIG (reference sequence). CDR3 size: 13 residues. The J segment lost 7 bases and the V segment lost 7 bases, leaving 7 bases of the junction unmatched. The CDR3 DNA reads TGTGCCTATGTGGCACAGGGGAATTCACCCCTCCACTTT. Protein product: CAYVAQGNSPLHF.

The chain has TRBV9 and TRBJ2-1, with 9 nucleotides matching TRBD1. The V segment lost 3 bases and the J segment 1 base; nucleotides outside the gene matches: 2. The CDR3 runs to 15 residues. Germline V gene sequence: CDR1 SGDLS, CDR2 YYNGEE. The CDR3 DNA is TGTGCCAGCAGCGCGGACAGGGGTTCCTACAATGAGCAGTTCTTC. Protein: CASSADRGSYNEQFF.

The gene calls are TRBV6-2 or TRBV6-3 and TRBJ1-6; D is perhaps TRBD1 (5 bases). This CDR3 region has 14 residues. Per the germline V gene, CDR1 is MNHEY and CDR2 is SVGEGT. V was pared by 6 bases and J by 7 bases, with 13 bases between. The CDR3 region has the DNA TGTGCCAGCAGCCGCTGGGGCTTAAATTCACCCCTCCACTTT. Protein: CASSRWGLNSPLHF.

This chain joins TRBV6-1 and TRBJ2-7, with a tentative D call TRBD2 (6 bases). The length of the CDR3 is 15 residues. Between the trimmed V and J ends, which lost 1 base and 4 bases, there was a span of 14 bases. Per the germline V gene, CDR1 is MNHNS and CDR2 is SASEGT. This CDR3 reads CASSEVGGTPYEQYV. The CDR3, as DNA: TGTGCCAGCAGTGAAGTCGGCGGGACTCCTTACGAGCAGTACGTC.

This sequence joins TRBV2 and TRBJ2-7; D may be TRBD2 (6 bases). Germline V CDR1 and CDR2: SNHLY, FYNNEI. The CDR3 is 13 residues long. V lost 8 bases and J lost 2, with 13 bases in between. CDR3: CASSYRLAYEQYV. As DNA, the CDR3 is TGTGCCAGCTCCTACCGACTAGCCTACGAGCAGTACGTC.

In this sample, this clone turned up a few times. DNA of the CDR3: TGTGCCAGCAGTGACCCCCGGGACAGGGGCGTGAACACTGAAGCTTTCTTT. Encoded protein: CASSDPRDRGVNTEAFF. The genes are TRBV6-4 and TRBJ1-1, with 10 nucleotides matching TRBD1. The V gene end was trimmed by 2 bases and the J gene end by 0 bases; junction bases not matched to a gene: 6. CDR1 MRHNA and CDR2 SNTAGT come from the germline V gene. The CDR3 has 17 amino acids.